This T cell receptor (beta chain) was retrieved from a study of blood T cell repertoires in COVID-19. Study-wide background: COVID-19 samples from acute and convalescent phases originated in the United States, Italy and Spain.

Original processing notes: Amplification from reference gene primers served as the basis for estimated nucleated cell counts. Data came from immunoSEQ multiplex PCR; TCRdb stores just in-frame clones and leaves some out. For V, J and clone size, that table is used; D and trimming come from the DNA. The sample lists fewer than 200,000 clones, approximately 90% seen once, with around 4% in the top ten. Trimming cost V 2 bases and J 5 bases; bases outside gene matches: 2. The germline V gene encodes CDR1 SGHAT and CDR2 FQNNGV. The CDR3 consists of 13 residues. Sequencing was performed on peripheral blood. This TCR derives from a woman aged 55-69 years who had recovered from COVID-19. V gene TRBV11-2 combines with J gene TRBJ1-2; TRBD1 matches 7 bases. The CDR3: CASSLQGEYGYTF. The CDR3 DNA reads TGTGCCAGCAGCTTACAGGGGGAATATGGCTACACCTTC.